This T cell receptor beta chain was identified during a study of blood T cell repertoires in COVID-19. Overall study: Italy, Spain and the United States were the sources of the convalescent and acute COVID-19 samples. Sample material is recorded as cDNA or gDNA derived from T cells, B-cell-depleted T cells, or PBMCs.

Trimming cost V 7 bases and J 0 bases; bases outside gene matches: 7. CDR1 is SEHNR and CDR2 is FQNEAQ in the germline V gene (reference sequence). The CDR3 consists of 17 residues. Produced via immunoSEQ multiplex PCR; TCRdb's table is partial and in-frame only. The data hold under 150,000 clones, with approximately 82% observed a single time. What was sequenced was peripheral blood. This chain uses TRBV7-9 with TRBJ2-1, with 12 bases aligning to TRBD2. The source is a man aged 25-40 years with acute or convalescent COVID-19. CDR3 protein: CASTGLAGSPSYNEQFF. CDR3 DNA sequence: TGTGCCAGCACGGGACTAGCGGGTTCCCCCTCCTACAATGAGCAGTTCTTC.